Presented here are 20 T cell receptor beta chains from one specimen sequenced in a study of prognosis after radiotherapy for stage I lung cancer. Starting from genomic DNA, TCR beta CDR3 was amplified through two-round multiplex PCR. For every TRBV and TRBJ gene, a specific primer was used in first-round PCR. TCRdb independently ran MiXCR on the multiplex PCR reads; one entry per CDR3 protein. Among about 16,000 distinct CDR3 sequences listed, about 43% were seen once. This specimen was PBMCs, taken before or after stereotactic body radiation therapy (not recorded which). Every receptor here comes from a donor over 45 with non-small cell lung cancer.

Remarks on this clonotype: A far larger clone is only one base removed, so a read error is likely. The chain links TRBV6-9 to TRBJ2-7; D unclear. The ends were cut back, 6 bases at V and 3 bases at J, with 12 bases in the middle. Per the germline V gene, CDR1 is MNHGY and CDR2 is SVAAGI. CDR3 length equals 13 residues. CDR3 sequence (DNA): TGTGCCAGCAGCTTTGGAAACGACTACGAGCAGTACTTC. It encodes CASSFGNDYEQYF.

This clonotype is judged medium-sized (0.01 to 0.1%). This rearrangement joins TRBV6-1 to TRBJ2-1, with 7 positions matching TRBD1. CDR3 length: 13 amino acids. Germline V gene lookup returns CDR1 MNHNS and CDR2 SASEGT. V lost 8 bases and J lost 7; bases outside the gene matches: 8. For the CDR3, the DNA is TGTGCCAGCCAGGCAGGGGGTCGGAATGAGCAGTTCTTC. This gives the protein CASQAGGRNEQFF.

This clonotype was seen just once. The chain carries TRBV7-9 and TRBJ2-7; a weak D match, TRBD1 (5 bases). V lost 0 bases and J 2 bases, leaving 8 bases between the germline ends. CDR3 length equals 14 residues. The germline CDR1 and CDR2 sequences are SEHNR and FQNEAQ (reference sequence). CDR3 in DNA: TGTGCCAGCAGCTTAGCGGGGCTAGCCTACGAGCAGTACTTC. The encoded protein is CASSLAGLAYEQYF.

Of note for this clonotype: A read error may account for a junction end that differs from germline. This sequence joins TRBV20-1 and TRBJ1-1; D uncertain. This CDR3 has 14 amino acids. Per germline, CDR1 DFQATT and CDR2 SNEGSKA (reference sequence). DNA for the CDR3: TGCAGTGCTAGGGGTGCACGGATGAACACTGAAGCTCTCTTT. This codes for CSARGARMNTEALF.

About this clonotype itself: An end of the junction does not agree with germline; a read error may underlie this. V gene TRBV28 combines with J gene TRBJ2-5; D is uncertain. Germline V lookup: CDR1 MDHEN, CDR2 SYDVKM. The CDR3 totals 14 residues. CDR3 region: CANSGGIYQETQYF. The CDR3 DNA reads as TGTGCCAACAGTGGCGGCATTTACCAAGAGACCCAGTACTTC.

In this sample, this clonotype turned up many times. This chain links TRBV6-5 with TRBJ2-6; D unresolved. The CDR3 consists of 14 residues. CDR1 is MNHEY and CDR2 is SVGAGI in the germline V gene. V dropped 2 bases and J dropped 0 bases, with 2 bases sitting between them. CDR3 protein: CASSYNSGANVLTF. CDR3 nucleotide sequence: TGTGCCAGCAGTTACAACTCTGGGGCCAACGTCCTGACTTTC.

This clonotype ranks as medium-sized. J is TRBJ1-1 and V is TRBV2; D possibly corresponds to TRBD1 (6 bases). Germline values: CDR1 SNHLY, CDR2 FYNNEI. Trimming took off 7 bases at V and 7 bases at J, with 22 bases between the two ends. This CDR3 spans 15 amino acids. Here the CDR3 DNA reads TGTGCCAGCAACCCCCGCTTTGGGGGCCGGGTTGAAGCTTTCTTT. This gives the protein CASNPRFGGRVEAFF. Full variable domain (rest looked up from reference TRBV2 and TRBJ1-1): EPEVTQTPSHQVTQMGQEVILRCVPISNHLYFYWYRQILGQKVEFLVSFYNNEISEKSEIFDDQFSVERPDGSNFTLKIRSTKLEDSAMYFCASNPRFGGRVEAFFGQGTRLTVV.

A word on this clonotype: A single base is all that separates this from a far larger clone, so a read error is likely. The rearrangement joins TRBV6-2 or TRBV6-3 to TRBJ1-5, with TRBD1 as a possible D gene (5 bases). CDR1 MNHEY and CDR2 SVGEGT come from the germline V gene. Trimming removed 5 bases at V and 6 bases at J, with 14 bases between. The CDR3 extends over 14 amino acids. The CDR3 sequence: CASSEVGGSQPQHF. In nucleotides, the CDR3 is TGTGCCAGCAGTGAAGTGGGGGGGAGTCAGCCCCAGCATTTT.

V and J are TRBV6-2 or TRBV6-3 and TRBJ1-2; D perhaps matches TRBD1 (5 bases). Germline-derived CDR1 and CDR2 are MNHEY and SVGEGT. CDR3 length: 15 amino acids. The V end was cut by 4 bases, the J end by 3 bases, with 15 bases between. The chain's CDR3 is CASSSDRFLHYGYTF. The CDR3 DNA reads TGTGCCAGCAGTTCCGACAGATTCCTACACTATGGCTACACCTTC.

A word on this clonotype: A single base is all that separates this from a far larger clone, so a read error is likely. V and J are TRBV30 and TRBJ2-5; 8 nucleotides line up with TRBD2. The DNA end lines up better with TRBJ2-1; the J call may be wrong. The CDR3 runs to 18 residues. Germline lookup yields CDR1 GTSNPN and CDR2 SVGIG (reference sequence). The CDR3 bases are TGTGCCTGGAAAAAAAGCGGGCTATCGGGAGGGCTTAAGAATGAGCAGTTCTTC. Amino acids: CAWKKSGLSGGLKNEQFF.

V usage is TRBV19 and J usage is TRBJ1-4; D not resolved. Looked up from germline, CDR1 is LNHDA and CDR2 is SQIVND (reference sequence). The CDR3 consists of 15 residues. Trimming shortened V by 5 bases and J by 0 bases, and 10 bases separated the two germline ends. In DNA form, the CDR3 reads TGTGCCAGTAGTCCGACGCGGGCAACTAATGAAAAACTGTTTTTT. This encodes CASSPTRATNEKLFF.

This clonotype was observed at least ten times. The V and J genes are TRBV5-6 and TRBJ2-7, with 8 bases matching TRBD1. Germline CDR1 is SGHDT and CDR2 is YYEEEE. J lost 4 bases, V lost 3 bases, and 9 bases had no gene match. CDR3 length: 15 residues. In nucleotides, the CDR3 is TGTGCCAGCAGCTCGTGGGACAGGCGAGGGTACGAGCAGTACTTC. This codes for CASSSWDRRGYEQYF.

This clonotype was observed many times. The chain links TRBV15 to TRBJ1-5; 10 bases fit TRBD1. The CDR3 extends over 15 amino acids. V lost 1 base to trimming and J lost 5 bases; unmatched junction nucleotides: 2. Germline V gives CDR1 LNHNV, CDR2 YYDKDF (reference sequence). CDR3 loop: CATSRGTGGYQPQHF. The CDR3 region has the DNA TGTGCCACCAGCAGAGGGACAGGGGGGTATCAGCCCCAGCATTTT.

This clonotype occurred many times. This chain uses TRBV18 with TRBJ2-7; D gene unclear. Germline V lookup: CDR1 KGHSH, CDR2 LQKENI. This CDR3 contains 14 residues. The germline V and J ends were trimmed by 1 base and 0 bases, with 7 bases remaining between them. CDR3 loop: CASSPQVSSYEQYF. CDR3 in DNA: TGTGCCAGCTCACCACAGGTCAGCTCCTACGAGCAGTACTTC.

Worth noting for this clonotype: A far more abundant clone sits one base away, making this likely a read error. The CDR3 end shows no conserved phenylalanine or tryptophan, and so a read error is likely. The V and J genes are TRBV6-4 and TRBJ1-5; tentative D call: TRBD1 (6 bases). There are 14 residues in the CDR3. Per the germline V gene, CDR1 is MRHNA and CDR2 is SNTAGT. The ends were cut back, 4 bases at V and 3 bases at J, with 10 bases in the middle. The CDR3 DNA sequence: TGTGCCAGCAGTGCCGGGGGCACCAATCAGCCCCAGCATCTT. It codes for CASSAGGTNQPQHL.

The rearrangement uses TRBV20-1 and TRBJ1-2; no firm D call. With 3 bases removed from V and 2 bases from J, the gap between germline ends came to 7 bases. Germline CDR1 DFQATT, CDR2 SNEGSKA (reference sequence). The CDR3 spans 12 residues. DNA for the CDR3: TGCAGTGCTAGGTCCGGCAACTATGGCTACACCTTC. Encoded protein: CSARSGNYGYTF.

This clonotype appeared many times. This chain uses TRBV27 with TRBJ2-1; 9 nucleotides line up with TRBD1. Germline V lookup: CDR1 MNHEY, CDR2 SMNVEV (reference sequence). The V gene end was trimmed by 4 bases and the J gene end by 6 bases; junction bases not matched to a gene: 13. This CDR3 region has 17 residues. CDR3 residues: CASSSLPGTGNPNEQFF. DNA of the CDR3: TGTGCCAGCAGTTCCCTACCCGGGACAGGGAACCCCAATGAGCAGTTCTTC.

The chain uses TRBV20-1 and TRBJ2-1, with TRBD2 as a possible D gene (5 bases). The CDR3 spans 15 residues. The germline gives CDR1 DFQATT, CDR2 SNEGSKA (reference sequence). Between the trimmed V and J ends, which lost 2 bases and 10 bases, there was a span of 21 bases. Written as DNA, the CDR3 is TGCAGTGCTAGAAATTCGGGGTACGGCAGCGGAGAGCAGTTCTTC. The encoded protein is CSARNSGYGSGEQFF.

A few counts support this clonotype. V gene TRBV14 combines with J gene TRBJ2-1, with 14 bases that match TRBD2. V was clipped by 4 bases and J by 3 bases; unmatched bases: 5. Germline V CDR1 and CDR2: SGHDN, FVKESK. The CDR3 sequence is 17 residues long. The CDR3 coding sequence is TGTGCCAGCAGCCCGGGACTAGCGGGGGTCCTCTACAATGAGCAGTTCTTC. Amino acid sequence: CASSPGLAGVLYNEQFF.

This clonotype appeared many times. In nucleotides, the CDR3 is TGTGCCGGGATGGGGGTTTCTGGGGCCAACGTCCTGACTTTC. The encoded protein is CAGMGVSGANVLTF. This chain links TRBV30 with TRBJ2-6; D may correspond to TRBD1 or TRBD2 (5 bases each). The CDR3 covers 14 residues. Germline V gene lookup returns CDR1 GTSNPN and CDR2 SVGIG (reference sequence). Trimming pared 8 bases from V and 1 base from J, leaving 12 bases between.